These 10 T cell receptor beta chains were sequenced from one sample in a study of T cell repertoires in cytomegalovirus infection. Their target antigens are unknown. MiXCR was run by TCRdb on the reads, yielding one entry per CDR3 protein. Of 75,000 to 95,000 distinct CDR3 sequences listed, more than 40% are singletons. Sequencing was performed on CD8+ T cells from cultured PBMCs, taken from culture after CMV antigen stimulation. The receptors here all came from a human donor in good health (CMV status not recorded). Some clones in this sample may be carry-over from other donors' samples.

In DNA form, the CDR3 reads TGTGCCAGCAGCTTAGGCCGGCAGATCCTCTCCTACGAGCAGTACTTC. Its translation is CASSLGRQILSYEQYF. The chain has TRBV7-2 and TRBJ2-7; D gene unclear. V lost 1 base and J lost 0, with 13 bases in between. Germline assignment: CDR1 SGHTA and CDR2 FQGNSA. The CDR3 sequence is 16 residues long.

V is TRBV7-9 and J is TRBJ2-3, with D possibly being TRBD2 (5 bases). The germline gives CDR1 SEHNR, CDR2 FQNEAQ (reference sequence). The CDR3 extends over 19 amino acids. V was pared by 5 bases and J by 0 bases, with 24 bases between. This CDR3 reads CASSLSGPSRDESTDTQYF. CDR3 nucleotide sequence: TGTGCCAGCAGCCTATCCGGACCGAGCCGGGATGAGAGCACAGATACGCAGTATTTT.

J is TRBJ2-7 and V is TRBV5-6, with 9 positions matching TRBD2. V was clipped by 3 bases and J by 0 bases; unmatched bases: 1. Germline CDR1 SGHDT, CDR2 YYEEEE. The CDR3 consists of 14 residues. The DNA for the CDR3 is TGTGCCAGCAGCTCGGGACTAGCCTCCTACGAGCAGTACTTC. Its translation: CASSSGLASYEQYF.

The V and J genes are TRBV28 and TRBJ1-5; 9 nucleotides line up with TRBD1. The CDR3 runs 19 residues. The J segment lost 6 bases and the V segment lost 5 bases, leaving 20 bases of the junction unmatched. Germline V gene data show CDR1 as MDHEN and CDR2 as SYDVKM. The CDR3 DNA reads TGTGCCAGCAGTCCCTCCCTTGACAGGGGGAAAGTGATATGTCAGCCCCAGCATTTT. Protein product: CASSPSLDRGKVICQPQHF.

The rearrangement joins TRBV7-2 to TRBJ2-1, with 7 positions matching TRBD2. Germline values: CDR1 SGHTA, CDR2 FQGNSA. V lost 5 bases and J lost 0; bases outside the gene matches: 7. The CDR3 runs 16 residues. This CDR3 is CASSRIPSGSYNEQFF. The DNA for the CDR3 is TGTGCCAGCAGCAGAATACCTAGCGGCTCCTACAATGAGCAGTTCTTC.

This clonotype was seen more than once but under ten times. The J gene is TRBJ1-2, the V gene TRBV7-9; D unclear. Germline CDR1 and CDR2: SEHNR and FQNEAQ (reference sequence). The germline V and J ends were trimmed by 1 base and 5 bases, with 14 bases remaining between them. CDR3 length equals 15 residues. CDR3: CASSLVPRRRYGYTF. The DNA for the CDR3 is TGTGCCAGCAGCTTAGTCCCCAGACGGCGATATGGCTACACCTTC.

The rearrangement links TRBV27 to TRBJ2-7, with 10 bases matching TRBD2. Germline V gives CDR1 MNHEY, CDR2 SMNVEV (reference sequence). CDR3 length equals 15 residues. V gave up 5 bases and J gave up 7 bases; unmatched junction bases: 11. CDR3 in amino acids: CASSPGTSGAREQYF. DNA of the CDR3: TGTGCCAGCAGTCCAGGTACTAGCGGGGCCCGGGAGCAGTACTTC.

The chain has TRBV6-6 and TRBJ1-1; the D gene is possibly TRBD1 (5 bases). The ends were cut back, 0 bases at V and 7 bases at J, with 15 bases in the middle. The CDR3 runs 15 residues. The germline V gene has CDR1 MNHNY and CDR2 SVGAGI (reference sequence). The CDR3 is CASSYSPGLSDEAFF. The CDR3 bases are TGTGCCAGCAGTTACTCTCCAGGGTTGAGCGATGAAGCTTTCTTT.

This clonotype was seen only once. The V gene is TRBV28, the J gene TRBJ2-7; weak D call: TRBD2 (7 bases). The CDR3 has 14 amino acids. Germline V gene lookup returns CDR1 MDHEN and CDR2 SYDVKM. The V gene lost 3 bases and the J gene lost 3 bases, with 12 bases spanning the gap. The CDR3 loop is CASSFGGGLYEQYF. CDR3 coding DNA: TGTGCCAGCAGTTTTGGCGGGGGCCTCTACGAGCAGTACTTC.

This clonotype has just a few counts. The CDR3 spells CASSLLDGDTQYF. The DNA for the CDR3 is TGTGCCAGCAGTTTATTAGACGGAGATACGCAGTATTTT. The J gene is TRBJ2-3, the V gene TRBV27; D is undetermined. V was cut by 1 base and J by 5 bases, with 7 bases left in between. Germline values: CDR1 MNHEY, CDR2 SMNVEV (reference sequence). The CDR3 runs to 13 residues.